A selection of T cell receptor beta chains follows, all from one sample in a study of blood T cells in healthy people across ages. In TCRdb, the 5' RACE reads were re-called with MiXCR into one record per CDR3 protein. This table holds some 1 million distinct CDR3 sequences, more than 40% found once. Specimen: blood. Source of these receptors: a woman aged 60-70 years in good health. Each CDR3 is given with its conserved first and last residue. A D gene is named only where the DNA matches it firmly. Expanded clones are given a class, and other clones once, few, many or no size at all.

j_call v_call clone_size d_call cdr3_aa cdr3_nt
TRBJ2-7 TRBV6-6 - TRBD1 CASNNGQGVSYEQYF TGTGCCAGCAATAACGGACAGGGGGTTTCCTACGAGCAGTACTTC
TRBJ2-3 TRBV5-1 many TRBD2 CASRGTSERADTQYF TGCGCCAGCAGAGGGACTAGCGAACGTGCAGATACGCAGTATTTT
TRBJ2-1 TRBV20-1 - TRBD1 CSARVLGQRTDNEQFF TGCAGTGCTAGAGTTCTGGGACAGAGAACGGACAATGAGCAGTTCTTC
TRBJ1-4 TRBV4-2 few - CASSQDGGQEKLFF TGTGCCAGCAGCCAAGATGGGGGCCAGGAAAAACTGTTTTTT
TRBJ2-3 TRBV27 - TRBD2 CACWSGVSTDTQYF TGTGCCTGCTGGAGCGGGGTGAGCACAGATACGCAGTATTTT
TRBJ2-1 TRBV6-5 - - CASKGEGFVETQFF TGTGCCAGCAAGGGGGAGGGGTTCGTGGAGACCCAGTTCTTC
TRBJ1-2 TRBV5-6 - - CASSWPGVGGYTF TGTGCCAGCAGCTGGCCGGGGGTAGGAGGCTACACCTTC
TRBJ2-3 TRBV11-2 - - CASSGGLVGTDTQYF TGTGCCAGCAGCGGGGGGTTAGTGGGCACAGATACGCAGTATTTT
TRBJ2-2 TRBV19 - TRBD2 CASGSGGVLAGRWTGELFF TGTGCCAGTGGATCTGGGGGTGTGCTAGCGGGAAGGTGGACCGGGGAGCTGTTTTTT
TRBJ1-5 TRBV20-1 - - CSASHGQLNQPQHF TGCAGTGCTAGCCACGGACAGCTTAATCAGCCCCAGCATTTT
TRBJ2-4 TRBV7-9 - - CASSSWDKPAKNIQYF TGTGCCAGCAGCTCCTGGGACAAACCAGCCAAAAACATTCAGTACTTC
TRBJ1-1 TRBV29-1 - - CSVVGARVVGEAFF TGCAGCGTTGTAGGAGCCAGAGTTGTCGGAGAAGCTTTCTTT
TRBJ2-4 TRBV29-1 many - CSVGGGANIQYF TGCAGCGTGGGAGGGGGCGCGAACATTCAGTACTTC
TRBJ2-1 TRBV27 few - CASSSKSVLGGWSYNEQFF TGTGCCAGCAGTTCCAAAAGCGTTTTGGGGGGTTGGTCCTACAATGAGCAGTTCTTC
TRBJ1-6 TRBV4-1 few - CASSQDPRSSYNSPLHF TGCGCCAGCAGCCAAGATCCCAGGAGCTCCTATAATTCACCCCTCCACTTT
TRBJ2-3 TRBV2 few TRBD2 CASSQLAGAGDTQYF TGTGCCAGCAGCCAACTAGCGGGAGCAGGGGATACGCAGTATTTT
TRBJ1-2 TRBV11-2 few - CASSPGLLDYGYTF TGTGCCAGCAGCCCGGGACTCCTTGACTATGGCTACACCTTC
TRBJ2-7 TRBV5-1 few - CASSSTVGAPYSYEQYF TGCGCCAGCAGCTCTACGGTTGGAGCGCCTTACTCCTACGAGCAGTACTTC
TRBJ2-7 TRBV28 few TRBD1 CASSLLRDRNEQYF TGTGCCAGCAGTTTATTACGGGACAGGAACGAGCAGTACTTC
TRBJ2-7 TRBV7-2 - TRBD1 CASSLDRASYNEQYF TGTGCCAGCAGCCTAGACAGGGCGTCCTACAATGAGCAGTACTTC
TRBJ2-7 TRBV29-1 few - CSVRTGGGYYEQYF TGCAGCGTTCGGACCGGAGGAGGGTACTACGAGCAGTACTTC
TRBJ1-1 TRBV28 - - CASRKTGRRTEAFF TGTGCCAGCAGGAAGACCGGACGCCGGACTGAAGCTTTCTTT
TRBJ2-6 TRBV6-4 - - CASSLFGGSTSSGANVLTF TGTGCCAGCAGTCTTTTTGGGGGGTCCACCAGCTCTGGGGCCAACGTCCTGACTTTC
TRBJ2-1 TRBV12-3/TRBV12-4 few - CASRLSPSSYNEQFF TGTGCCAGCAGACTCAGCCCCAGCTCCTACAATGAGCAGTTCTTC
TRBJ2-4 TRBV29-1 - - CSVESAGWEQYF TGCAGCGTTGAATCGGCAGGGTGGGAGCAGTACTTC
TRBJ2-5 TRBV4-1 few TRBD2 CASGGTSGSVGQETQYF TGCGCCAGCGGTGGGACTAGCGGGAGTGTGGGCCAAGAGACCCAGTACTTC
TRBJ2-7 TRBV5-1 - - CASSLAPGEFSYEQYF TGCGCCAGCAGCTTGGCGCCAGGAGAATTCTCCTACGAGCAGTACTTC
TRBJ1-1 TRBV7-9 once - CASSLGGVRTEAFF TGTGCCAGCAGCTTAGGGGGGGTCAGGACTGAAGCTTTCTTT
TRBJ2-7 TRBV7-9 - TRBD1 CASSAPGTGASYEQYF TGTGCCAGCAGCGCCCCCGGGACAGGGGCTTCATACGAGCAGTACTTC
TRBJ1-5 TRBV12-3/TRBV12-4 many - CASSISEFQPQHF TGTGCCAGCAGTATATCAGAATTCCAGCCCCAGCATTTT
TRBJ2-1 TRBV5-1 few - CASSLAKASYNEQFF TGCGCCAGCAGCTTGGCAAAAGCCTCCTACAATGAGCAGTTCTTC
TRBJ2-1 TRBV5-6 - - CASSLAGREGRVEFF TGTGCCAGCAGCTTGGCCGGCAGGGAAGGGAGAGTGGAGTTCTTC
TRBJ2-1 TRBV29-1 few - CSIWALGKMGNEQFF TGCAGCATCTGGGCTCTGGGCAAGATGGGGAATGAGCAGTTCTTC
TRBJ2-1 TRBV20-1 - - CSAKGGTGAEQFF TGCAGTGCAAAGGGCGGGACGGGGGCTGAGCAGTTCTTC
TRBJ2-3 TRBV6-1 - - CASDTGDYSNQPQYF TGTGCCAGCGATACAGGGGACTATAGCAATCAGCCCCAGTATTTT
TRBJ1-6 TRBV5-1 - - CASSFFRSKSPLHF TGCGCCAGCAGCTTCTTCAGGTCTAAGTCACCCCTCCACTTT
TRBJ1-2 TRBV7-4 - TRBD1 CASSFEFGTGGYTF TGTGCCAGCAGCTTTGAGTTCGGGACAGGTGGCTACACCTTC
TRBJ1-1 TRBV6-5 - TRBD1 CASRREPGGGTEAFF TGTGCCAGCCGCCGAGAGCCAGGGGGTGGCACTGAAGCTTTCTTT
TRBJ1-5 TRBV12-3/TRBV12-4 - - CASSTESSNQPQHF TGTGCCAGCAGTACAGAATCTAGCAATCAGCCCCAGCATTTT
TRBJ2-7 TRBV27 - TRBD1 CASSSGTGESEQYF TGTGCCAGCAGTTCCGGGACAGGGGAATCCGAGCAGTACTTC
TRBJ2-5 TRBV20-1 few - CSASRGNLQETQYF TGCAGTGCTAGCAGGGGAAACTTACAAGAGACCCAGTACTTC
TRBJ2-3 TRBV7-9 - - CASSGVDSPSTDTQYF TGTGCCAGCAGCGGAGTCGACAGTCCTAGCACAGATACGCAGTATTTT
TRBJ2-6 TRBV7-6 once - CASSPGNREPGANVPTF TGTGCCAGCAGCCCGGGCAACCGGGAACCAGGGGCCAACGTCCCGACTTTC
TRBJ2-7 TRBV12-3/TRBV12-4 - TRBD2 CASSKASGYNEQYF TGTGCCAGCAGTAAGGCTAGCGGATACAATGAGCAGTACTTC
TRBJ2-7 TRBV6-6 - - CASSWNSQGGYEQYF TGTGCCAGCAGTTGGAACAGCCAAGGAGGCTACGAGCAGTACTTC
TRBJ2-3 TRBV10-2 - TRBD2 CASISLAGTDTQYF TGCGCCAGCATATCACTAGCGGGCACAGATACGCAGTATTTT
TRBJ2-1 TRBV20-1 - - CSARLGSPYNEQFF TGCAGTGCTCGGTTGGGGAGCCCTTACAATGAGCAGTTCTTC
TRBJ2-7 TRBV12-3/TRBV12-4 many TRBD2 CASRRSSGGSYEQYF TGTGCCAGCAGGAGGTCTAGCGGAGGCTCCTACGAGCAGTACTTC
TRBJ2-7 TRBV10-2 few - CASSERDNYEQYF TGCGCCAGCAGTGAACGGGACAACTACGAGCAGTACTTC
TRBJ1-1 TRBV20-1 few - CSAHLNTEAFF TGCAGTGCCCACCTGAACACTGAAGCTTTCTTT
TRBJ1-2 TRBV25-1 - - CASSEFGRVEDGYTF TGTGCCAGCAGTGAATTCGGCAGGGTTGAAGATGGCTACACCTTC
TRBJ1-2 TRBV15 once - CATSREWDRRGYTF TGTGCCACCAGCAGAGAGTGGGACCGGAGGGGCTACACCTTC
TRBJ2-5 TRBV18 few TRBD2 CASSPQGLAGGDEQYF TGTGCCAGCTCACCACAGGGACTAGCGGGAGGAGATGAGCAGTACTTC
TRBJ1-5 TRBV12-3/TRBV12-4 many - CASSRTSNQPQHF TGTGCCAGCAGTCGAACTAGCAATCAGCCCCAGCATTTT